These T cell receptor beta chains were read from a single sample in a study of regulatory T cells in long-lasting Graves disease. MiXCR was run by TCRdb on the multiplex PCR reads, yielding one entry per CDR3 protein. The table shows under 300,000 distinct CDR3 sequences, with around 20% occurring only once. The specimen was peripheral blood mononuclear cells (PBMCs), collected at new diagnosis, from a patient treated with antithyroid drugs. The receptors stem from a female donor with Graves disease. The CDR3 runs from the conserved cysteine through the conserved F or W. The order of the fields is V gene, D gene, J gene, clone size, CDR3 DNA, CDR3 protein. The D gene is left open where the match is weak. Some rows have no size entry. The others give once, few or many, or a class for an expanded clone.

V: TRBV7-3
D: -
J: TRBJ2-2
size: few
DNA: TGTGCCAGCAGCCCTCGAGCCGGGGAGCTGTTTTTT
CDR3: CASSPRAGELFF

V: TRBV20-1
D: -
J: TRBJ1-6
size: many
DNA: TGCAGTGCTAGAGACAGGAGCGGCCTTAATTCACCCCTCCACTTT
CDR3: CSARDRSGLNSPLHF

V: TRBV20-1
D: -
J: TRBJ1-5
size: many
DNA: TGCAGTGCTAGAGACTTCGGGACTGAATATCAGCCCCAGCATTTT
CDR3: CSARDFGTEYQPQHF

V: TRBV12-3/TRBV12-4
D: TRBD1
J: TRBJ1-1
size: many
DNA: TGTGCCAGCAGTTTACAACAGGGGGCGACTGAAGCTTTCTTT
CDR3: CASSLQQGATEAFF

V: TRBV19
D: -
J: TRBJ2-2
size: -
DNA: TGTGCCGGTAGAACGGTCGGGGAGCTGTTTTTT
CDR3: CAGRTVGELFF

V: TRBV12-3/TRBV12-4
D: -
J: TRBJ1-4
size: many
DNA: TGTGCCAGCAGCTCAACCGAAAAACTGTTTTTT
CDR3: CASSSTEKLFF

V: TRBV5-1
D: TRBD2
J: TRBJ2-1
size: many
DNA: TGCGCCAGCGGTACGACCGGGACTAGCGGGAATGAGCAGTTCTTC
CDR3: CASGTTGTSGNEQFF

V: TRBV18
D: -
J: TRBJ1-1
size: -
DNA: TGTGCCAGCTCACCACCGAGTACCACTAACACTGAAGCTTTCTTT
CDR3: CASSPPSTTNTEAFF

V: TRBV2
D: -
J: TRBJ2-5
size: many
DNA: TGTGCCAGCCGCAGGGCGGGAGAGACCCAGTACTTC
CDR3: CASRRAGETQYF

V: TRBV4-3
D: -
J: TRBJ2-6
size: -
DNA: TGCGCCAGCAGCCACAGCTCTGGGGCCAACGTCCTGACTTTC
CDR3: CASSHSSGANVLTF

V: TRBV24-1
D: -
J: TRBJ2-7
size: -
DNA: TGTGCCACCAGTGATTCGCGGACGGGCTCCTACGAGCAGTACTTC
CDR3: CATSDSRTGSYEQYF

V: TRBV2
D: TRBD1
J: TRBJ2-2
size: many
DNA: TGTGCCAGCAGGCAACAGGGGGGAATCGCCGGGGAGCTGTTTTTT
CDR3: CASRQQGGIAGELFF

V: TRBV6-1
D: -
J: TRBJ1-5
size: many
DNA: TGTGCCAGCAGCAAGGACGGTAGCAATCAGCCCCAGCATTTT
CDR3: CASSKDGSNQPQHF

V: TRBV18
D: -
J: TRBJ2-5
size: many
DNA: TGTGCCAGCTCACCAGCAGACTTGGGGGACCCGCTAGAGACCCAGTACTTC
CDR3: CASSPADLGDPLETQYF

V: TRBV15
D: -
J: TRBJ1-1
size: many
DNA: TGTGCCACCAGCAGAGATGATTGGGTGAACACTGAAGCTTTCTTT
CDR3: CATSRDDWVNTEAFF

V: TRBV7-2
D: -
J: TRBJ1-5
size: once
DNA: TGTGCCAGCAGCTCCCCCGGGACGGCGAGCAATCAGCCCCAGCATTTT
CDR3: CASSSPGTASNQPQHF

V: TRBV30
D: -
J: TRBJ1-1
size: -
DNA: TGTGCCTGGAGTCGGGGATTGTTCACTGAAGCTTTCTTT
CDR3: CAWSRGLFTEAFF

V: TRBV7-2
D: -
J: TRBJ2-7
size: many
DNA: TGTGCCAGCAGCCCACGGGCGGGATACGAGCAGTACTTC
CDR3: CASSPRAGYEQYF

V: TRBV5-1
D: -
J: TRBJ2-3
size: many
DNA: TGCGCCAGCAGCTTGGGGCTGCGATACACAGATACGCAGTATTTT
CDR3: CASSLGLRYTDTQYF

V: TRBV7-3
D: -
J: TRBJ1-6
size: many
DNA: TGTGCCAGCAGCTTAGCAGGCACGGAGTCACCCCTCCACTTT
CDR3: CASSLAGTESPLHF

V: TRBV2
D: -
J: TRBJ2-1
size: -
DNA: TGTGCCAGCAGTGAGGACCGGGGATATGACAATGAGCAGTTCTTC
CDR3: CASSEDRGYDNEQFF

V: TRBV7-3
D: -
J: TRBJ2-2
size: many
DNA: TGTGCCAGCGGCGCGGGCACCGGGGAGCTGTTTTTT
CDR3: CASGAGTGELFF

V: TRBV6-1
D: -
J: TRBJ2-7
size: many
DNA: TGTGCCAGCAGTGGGTCGGCGTGGGGCTACGAGCAGTACTTC
CDR3: CASSGSAWGYEQYF

V: TRBV11-2
D: -
J: TRBJ1-6
size: many
DNA: TGTGCCAGCAGCACCTCTCAGGGGACCCTCCACTTT
CDR3: CASSTSQGTLHF

V: TRBV11-2
D: TRBD1
J: TRBJ1-2
size: once
DNA: TGTGCCAGCAGCTTTGGTCCGGGACAGGGATCTTACACCTTC
CDR3: CASSFGPGQGSYTF

V: TRBV12-3/TRBV12-4
D: -
J: TRBJ1-2
size: many
DNA: TGTGCCAGCAGGGGGGACGGGATTAACTATGGCTACACCTTC
CDR3: CASRGDGINYGYTF